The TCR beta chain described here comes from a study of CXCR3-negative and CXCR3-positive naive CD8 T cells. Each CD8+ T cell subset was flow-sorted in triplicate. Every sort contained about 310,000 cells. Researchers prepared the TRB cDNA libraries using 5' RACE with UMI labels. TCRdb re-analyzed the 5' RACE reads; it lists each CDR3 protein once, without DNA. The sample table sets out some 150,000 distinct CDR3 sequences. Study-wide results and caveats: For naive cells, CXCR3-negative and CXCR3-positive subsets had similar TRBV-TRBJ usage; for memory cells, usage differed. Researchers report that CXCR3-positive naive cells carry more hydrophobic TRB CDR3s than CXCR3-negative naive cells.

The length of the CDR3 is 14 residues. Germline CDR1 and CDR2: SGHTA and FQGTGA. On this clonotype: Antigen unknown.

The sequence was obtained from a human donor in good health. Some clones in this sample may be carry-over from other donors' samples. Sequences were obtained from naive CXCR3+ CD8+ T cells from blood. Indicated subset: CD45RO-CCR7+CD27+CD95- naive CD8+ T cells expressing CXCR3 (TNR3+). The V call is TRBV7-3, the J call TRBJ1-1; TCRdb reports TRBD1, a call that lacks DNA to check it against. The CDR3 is CASSFEGQGAEAFF.